This T cell receptor beta chain was retrieved from a study of beta chain features in type 1 diabetes. This clone turned up a few times. Isolated RNA was reverse transcribed in full, so expressed TCRB transcripts were sequenced. TCRdb's table, derived via immunoSEQ multiplex PCR, lists solely in-frame clones and lacks some. The sample has 150,000 to 160,000 clones; approximately 10% are singletons. This CDR3 is 10 amino acids long. Trimming pared 3 bases from V and 12 bases from J, leaving 11 bases between. Germline CDR1 is DFQATT and CDR2 is SNEGSKA (reference sequence). This chain joins TRBV20-1 and TRBJ1-1; D is ambiguous. This clonotype originated in a man aged 18 to 35 in good health. Sequenced sample: central memory CD4+ T cells from blood. CDR3 sequence: CSARPSGTFF. Written as DNA, the CDR3 is TGCAGTGCTAGGCCTTCGGGGACTTTCTTT.